This T cell receptor (beta chain) was retrieved from a study of cytomegalovirus exposure and HLA in healthy donors. PCR was performed using 60 Vbeta and 13 Jbeta primers. Using immunoSEQ multiplex PCR, the repertoire was profiled, and TCRdb retains in-frame clones only, with some absent. The sample contains some 110,000 clones, under 70% of which appear only once. CDR3 length equals 14 residues. Germline CDR1 is SNHLY and CDR2 is FYNNEI. The V and J ends lost 7 bases and 3 bases respectively, with 16 bases between them. A note on this clone: Its antigen is not known.

Study-wide results and limits: Based on reports, TCR beta sequences accurately predicted HLA-A and HLA-B alleles for most subjects.

The V gene is TRBV2, the J gene TRBJ2-7; D might be TRBD1 (6 bases). This TCR came from a young man in good health and CMV-seropositive. Sequencing input: PBMCs. CDR3 residues: CASMGASGDYEQYV. In nucleotides, the CDR3 is TGTGCCAGCATGGGGGCCTCAGGGGACTACGAGCAGTACGTC.